The text below deals with one T cell receptor beta chain. Its antigen is as yet unknown. These data come from a study of response to subunit inactivated influenza vaccine. Study-wide findings and caveats: The authors suggested that few new T cells are recruited per seasonal influenza vaccination.

TCRdb re-analysed the RT-PCR reads in MiXCR, keeping a single row per CDR3 protein. The repertoire holds around 530,000 distinct CDR3 sequences, with more than 15% as singletons. Trimming removed 5 bases from V and 3 bases from J, with 19 bases in between. The germline gives CDR1 SGHAT, CDR2 FQNNGV. This CDR3 comprises 17 residues. The source was CD4+ T cells sorted from PBMCs, collected about 24 months after vaccination. The TCR comes from a man aged 45 to 75 who received an inactivated influenza vaccine. This sequence joins TRBV11-2 and TRBJ2-2, with D hard to call. DNA of the CDR3: TGTGCCAGCAGCCCCCGTCCGGCCCCACCGGACACCGGGGAGCTGTTTTTT. It is translated as CASSPRPAPPDTGELFF. The full variable domain, in which reference TRBV11-2 and TRBJ2-2 provide the parts outside the CDR3, is EAGVAQSPRYKIIEKRQSVAFWCNPISGHATLYWYQQILGQGPKLLIQFQNNGVVDDSQLPKDRFSAERLKGVDSTLKIQPAKLEDSAVYLCASSPRPAPPDTGELFFGEGSRLTVL.